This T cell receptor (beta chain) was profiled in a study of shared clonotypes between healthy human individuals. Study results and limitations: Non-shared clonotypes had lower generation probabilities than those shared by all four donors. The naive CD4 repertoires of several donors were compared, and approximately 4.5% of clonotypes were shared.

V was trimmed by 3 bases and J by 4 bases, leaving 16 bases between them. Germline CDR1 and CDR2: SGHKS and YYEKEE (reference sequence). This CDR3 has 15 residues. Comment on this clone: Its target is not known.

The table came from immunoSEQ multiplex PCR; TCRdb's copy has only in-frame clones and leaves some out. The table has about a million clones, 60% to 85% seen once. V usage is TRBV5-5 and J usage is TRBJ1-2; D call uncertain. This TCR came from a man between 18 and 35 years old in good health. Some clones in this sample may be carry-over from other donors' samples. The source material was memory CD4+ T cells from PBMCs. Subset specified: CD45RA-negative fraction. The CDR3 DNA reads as TGTGCCAGCAGCTCGGAAACCGGGAGACCCTATGGCTACACCTTC. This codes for CASSSETGRPYGYTF.